These 9 T cell receptor beta chains share one sample of origin, sequenced in a study of beta chain features in type 1 diabetes. Every bit of the isolated RNA underwent reverse transcription, so sequencing read expressed TCRB transcripts. Some clones are missing from TCRdb's copy, which holds only in-frame ones; the method was immunoSEQ multiplex PCR. Here the sample spans fewer than 650,000 clones, 15% being singletons. Sequences were obtained from naive CD4+ T cells from blood. The receptor set was obtained from a man aged 18 to 30 in good health.

This clone has a handful of counts. The chain uses TRBV5-1 and TRBJ1-1, with D possibly matching TRBD1 (5 bases). Per the germline V gene, CDR1 is SGHRS and CDR2 is YFSETQ. Trimming shortened V by 7 bases and J by 1 base, and 11 bases separated the two germline ends. CDR3 length: 13 residues. CDR3 amino acids: CASRDSKNTEAFF. Written as DNA, the CDR3 is TGCGCCAGCCGGGACTCAAAGAACACTGAAGCTTTCTTT. Full variable domain (rest looked up from reference TRBV5-1 and TRBJ1-1): KAGVTQTPRYLIKTRGQQVTLSCSPISGHRSVSWYQQTPGQGLQFLFEYFSETQRNKGNFPGRFSGRQFSNSRSEMNVSTLELGDSALYLCASRDSKNTEAFFGQGTRLTVV.

This clone was picked up a small number of times. The genes are TRBV30 and TRBJ1-3; TRBD1 is a possible D gene (5 bases). Between the trimmed V and J ends, which lost 0 bases and 4 bases, there was a span of 13 bases. The CDR3 totals 15 residues. In germline, CDR1 is GTSNPN, CDR2 SVGIG (reference sequence). CDR3 DNA sequence: TGTGCCTGGAGTGTACCGGACAATTCGGGAAACACCATATATTTT. Amino acids: CAWSVPDNSGNTIYF.

This clone turned up a few times. At one end, the junction sequence differs from germline, possibly due to a read error. The genes are TRBV18 and TRBJ2-5; D not certain. CDR3 size: 12 residues. CDR1 KGHSH and CDR2 LQKENI come from the germline V gene. Here the CDR3 reads CASSPTRESQYF. As DNA, the CDR3 is TGTGCCAGCTCACCGACAAGAGAGTCCCAGTACTTC.

This chain connects TRBV4-3 to TRBJ2-3; 13 positions agree with TRBD2. After removal of 0 bases from V and 3 bases from J, the junction contained 3 bases not matched to a gene. The CDR3 runs to 17 residues. The germline gives CDR1 LGHNA, CDR2 YSLEER. The CDR3 DNA sequence: TGCGCCAGCAGCCAAGATAGACTAGCGGGGGGAACAGATACGCAGTATTTT. Protein product: CASSQDRLAGGTDTQYF.

The rearrangement links TRBV5-1 to TRBJ2-5; 7 nucleotides agree with TRBD2. V dropped 4 bases and J dropped 5; count of bases not matched to a gene: 14. The germline CDR1 and CDR2 sequences are SGHRS and YFSETQ. The CDR3 runs to 16 residues. The CDR3 here is CASSPIGGGGMETQYF. The CDR3 DNA reads TGCGCCAGCAGCCCTATAGGCGGCGGGGGAATGGAGACCCAGTACTTC.

This clone has more than one count but fewer than ten. V usage is TRBV5-4 and J usage is TRBJ2-2; 7 bases agree with TRBD1. The ends lost 4 bases at V and 0 bases at J; junction bases unmatched: 6. The CDR3 spans 16 residues. Germline V gene data show CDR1 as SGHNT and CDR2 as YYREEE (reference sequence). The CDR3 region has the DNA TGTGCCAGCAGCGTTTACAGGGGCGCGAACACCGGGGAGCTGTTTTTT. This codes for CASSVYRGANTGELFF.

The chain links TRBV6-6 to TRBJ2-2; no reliable D call. Trimming pared 5 bases from V and 0 bases from J, leaving 7 bases between. The germline V gene has CDR1 MNHNY and CDR2 SVGAGI (reference sequence). The CDR3 is made up of 14 amino acids. This chain's CDR3 is CASSIKSNTGELFF. CDR3 nucleotide sequence: TGTGCCAGCAGTATCAAATCGAACACCGGGGAGCTGTTTTTT.

The rearrangement links TRBV15 to TRBJ2-1; 7 bases are shared with TRBD2. The junction had 18 bases not matched to a gene; V was cut back by 3 bases and J by 10 bases. Germline assignment: CDR1 LNHNV and CDR2 YYDKDF (reference sequence). There are 17 residues in the CDR3. The CDR3 DNA follows: TGTGCCACCAGCAGGGCCCCTTCTAGCGGCCAGGTAGGAGAGCAGTTCTTC. Translation gives CATSRAPSSGQVGEQFF.

The chain recombines TRBV18 with TRBJ2-7; 7 bases line up with TRBD2. Germline CDR1 KGHSH, CDR2 LQKENI. This CDR3 is built from 16 residues. V shed 0 bases and J 1 base; nucleotides not matched to a gene: 6. The CDR3 reads CASSPPSGVGSYEQYF. CDR3 sequence (DNA): TGTGCCAGCTCACCACCGAGCGGGGTGGGGTCCTACGAGCAGTACTTC.